The rows below give T cell receptor beta chains drawn from one sample of a study of blood T cell repertoires in COVID-19. Clones were read by immunoSEQ multiplex PCR, and TCRdb kept only the in-frame ones, dropping some. The table records under 90,000 clones, about 90% of them present only once. Material for sequencing was peripheral blood. These receptors were collected from a woman between 45 and 65 years old with COVID-19, enrolled during active disease. CDR3s leave out the opening cysteine and the closing phenylalanine or tryptophan. Rows give clone size only sometimes, using once, few, many, or a class for an expanded clone.

v_gene	j_gene	abundance	CDR3aa
TRBV6-5	TRBJ2-1	NA	ASSYFRQGSNEQF
TRBV7-9	TRBJ2-7	NA	ASQGERGGNEQY
TRBV10-3	TRBJ2-7	few	AISEWREEQY
TRBV4-2	TRBJ2-5	NA	ASSQMLRGKEETQY
TRBV28	TRBJ1-2	NA	ASSWTGSGYT
TRBV24-1	TRBJ1-6	NA	ATGTGDNSPLH
TRBV6-4	TRBJ2-5	NA	ASSARGRDREETQY
TRBV7-9	TRBJ1-2	NA	ASSQGAWGYT
TRBV30	TRBJ1-5	NA	AWSRGVNQPQH
TRBV3-1/TRBV3-2	TRBJ2-2	NA	ASRLTSGRSRGELF
TRBV21-1	TRBJ1-6	NA	ASSREMDTHSPLH
TRBV4-1	TRBJ1-1	NA	ASSHPGQYIEAF
TRBV28	TRBJ2-1	NA	ASTISGAGGPYNEQF
TRBV6-2/TRBV6-3	TRBJ2-7	once	ASSDRGFEQY
TRBV7-2	TRBJ2-1	NA	ASSLEGSLAGYSYNEQF
TRBV29-1	TRBJ2-5	once	SVDRGGETQY
TRBV5-6	TRBJ2-2	NA	ASSSGRETGELF
TRBV7-3	TRBJ2-1	NA	ASSVVGGEQF
TRBV5-4	TRBJ2-7	NA	ASSLAREYEQY
TRBV12-5	TRBJ2-1	NA	ASGLERTGISYNEQF
TRBV3-1/TRBV3-2	TRBJ2-1	NA	ASSQPGMGEQF
TRBV9	TRBJ2-5	NA	ASSVGGYEETQY
TRBV7-9	TRBJ2-5	few	ASSPLAGGPQTQY
TRBV11-3	TRBJ2-1	NA	ASSLDSGNSYNEQF
TRBV18	TRBJ2-3	few	ASSQGLAGADTQY
TRBV28	TRBJ2-1	NA	ATDGLAGVAF
TRBV14	TRBJ1-1	NA	ASARGLSTEAF
TRBV7-3	TRBJ1-2	NA	ASTVRPRAGLGTNYGYT
TRBV15	TRBJ1-2	NA	ATSRDVIVHSGYT
TRBV5-1	TRBJ2-5	NA	ASSIKGPQETQY
TRBV3-1/TRBV3-2	TRBJ2-7	NA	ASSQDGQANYEQY
TRBV4-1	TRBJ1-6	NA	ASSHQEPGGNSPLH
TRBV7-9	TRBJ2-2	NA	ASSSTSSSPGELF
TRBV10-1	TRBJ2-3	once	ASSLAGSDTQY
TRBV19	TRBJ2-1	NA	ASNAGENYNEQF
TRBV11-2	TRBJ1-1	once	ASRRPGGKNTEAF
TRBV7-3	TRBJ2-1	NA	ASSPPGGDEQF
TRBV19	TRBJ2-7	NA	ASSIRGRPGEQY
TRBV4-2	TRBJ1-6	NA	ASSQARQYNSPLH
TRBV9	TRBJ2-3	NA	ASSVGSGASTDTQY
TRBV5-4	TRBJ2-7	NA	ASSSAGTSYEQY
TRBV28	TRBJ2-7	NA	ASRKGAFDEQY
TRBV6-6	TRBJ1-2	NA	ASRYPVGDIYGYT
TRBV19	TRBJ1-4	NA	ASSILPGQYNEKLF
TRBV5-1	TRBJ1-5	NA	ASSLTGWDQPQH
TRBV9	TRBJ1-2	once	ASSVGQIHTPSH
TRBV27	TRBJ1-2	NA	ASSLRRGGYT
TRBV5-3	TRBJ2-7	NA	ARSLGQSSYEQY
TRBV30	TRBJ1-3	once	AWSAYRQGAGNTIY
TRBV6-6	TRBJ2-7	NA	ASSYQESYEQY
TRBV14	TRBJ1-1	NA	ASSRDTNTEAF
TRBV30	TRBJ2-5	few	AWKRRVETQY
TRBV28	TRBJ2-3	NA	ASRGGTQY
TRBV6-5	TRBJ2-2	once	ASSGLANTGELF
TRBV11-3	TRBJ2-7	NA	ASSLLRQSEGLY